Presented here are 4 T cell receptor beta chains from one specimen sequenced in a study of T cells in Graves' hyperthyroidism and ophthalmopathy. TCR beta CDR3 sequences were amplified from RNA transcripts. Researchers ran a first-round RT-PCR on the TCR CDR3 using the HTBI primer set. One entry per CDR3 protein results from TCRdb running MiXCR on the multiplex PCR reads. The repertoire holds approximately 610,000 distinct CDR3 sequences, with about a sixth as singletons. Sample: blood. Receptors were obtained from a woman under 30 with Graves' hyperthyroidism.

The J gene is TRBJ1-2, the V gene TRBV19; perhaps TRBD1 as D (5 bases). Trimming pared 5 bases from V and 11 bases from J, leaving 18 bases between. CDR1 and CDR2 from the germline V gene are LNHDA and SQIVND (reference sequence). The CDR3 consists of 13 residues. The CDR3 DNA sequence: TGTGCCAGTAGTGCTACGACAGTAGCTAAATACACCTTC. This encodes CASSATTVAKYTF.

The gene calls are TRBV6-2 or TRBV6-3 and TRBJ2-3, with D maybe TRBD2 (5 bases). The germline gives CDR1 MNHEY, CDR2 SVGEGT. V lost 2 bases and J 6 bases, leaving 15 bases between the germline ends. The CDR3 contains 15 residues. CDR3 loop: CASSYQKTRFDTQYF. The CDR3 DNA reads as TGTGCCAGCAGTTACCAAAAAACTAGGTTCGATACGCAGTATTTT.

This clonotype was seen ten or more times. This chain links TRBV11-2 with TRBJ2-2; D is perhaps TRBD1 or TRBD2 (5 bases each). The CDR3 totals 16 residues. The V end lost 1 base, the J end lost 1 base, and 10 bases lay between the germline ends. Germline CDR1 and CDR2: SGHAT and FQNNGV. Here the CDR3 DNA reads TGTGCCAGCAGCTTAGTCCCGGGACGGAACACCGGGGAGCTGTTTTTT. Amino acids: CASSLVPGRNTGELFF.

The rearrangement uses TRBV27 and TRBJ1-5, with D possibly matching TRBD1 (5 bases). The CDR3 is 15 amino acids. Germline V gene sequence: CDR1 MNHEY, CDR2 SMNVEV (reference sequence). The V end was cut by 4 bases, the J end by 7 bases, with 17 bases between. The CDR3 protein is CASSSWAPEGQPQHF. Here the CDR3 DNA reads TGTGCCAGCAGTTCCTGGGCCCCGGAGGGGCAGCCCCAGCATTTT.